This is a list of T cell receptor beta chains from one sample in a study of beta chain features in type 1 diabetes. Measured with immunoSEQ multiplex PCR; TCRdb has only the in-frame clones, and not every one. The table records about 250,000 clones, 9.5% to 13% of them present only once. Sample: naive CD4+ T cells from blood. Receptor source: a man aged 30 to 39 with type 1 diabetes. Each CDR3 is given with its conserved first and last residue. A D gene is named only where the DNA matches it firmly. Part of the rows lack a size; the others show once, few, many or a class for expanded clones.

- - TRBJ2-6 TRBV19 CASSIGQGANVLTF TGTGCCAGTAGTATAGGCCAGGGGGCCAACGTCCTGACTTTC
- - TRBJ1-5 TRBV7-9 CASSLGDNQPQHF TGTGCCAGCAGCTTAGGCGACAATCAGCCCCAGCATTTT
TRBD1 few TRBJ2-1 TRBV30 CAWGQGFSYNEQFF TGTGCCTGGGGACAGGGTTTCTCCTACAATGAGCAGTTCTTC
- few TRBJ1-1 TRBV1 CTSSLSRGTCEAFF TGCACCAGCAGCCTATCCAGGGGGACCTGTGAAGCTTTCTTT
- - TRBJ1-2 TRBV10-3 CAISVTNYGYTF TGTGCCATCAGTGTTACAAACTATGGCTACACCTTC
- - TRBJ1-1 TRBV2 CASSGEGEAFF TGTGCCAGCAGTGGGGAGGGTGAAGCTTTCTTT
TRBD2 - TRBJ2-1 TRBV6-1 CASSEFGLAWNEQFF TGTGCCAGCAGTGAATTCGGACTAGCTTGGAATGAGCAGTTCTTC
- - TRBJ1-2 TRBV5-1 CASSDGTEWYGYTF TGCGCCAGCAGCGATGGGACTGAGTGGTATGGCTACACCTTC
- few TRBJ2-7 TRBV28 CASSPTGPYEQYF TGTGCCAGCAGTCCGACAGGACCCTACGAGCAGTACTTC
- few TRBJ2-5 TRBV14 CASSRDTYQETQYF TGTGCCAGCAGCCGGGACACGTACCAAGAGACCCAGTACTTC
- few TRBJ2-3 TRBV5-1 CASSFGPDTQYF TGCGCCAGCAGCTTTGGCCCAGATACGCAGTATTTT
TRBD1 few TRBJ1-5 TRBV4-2 CASSPRQGVSNQPQHF TGTGCCAGCAGCCCTAGGCAGGGGGTTAGCAATCAGCCCCAGCATTTT
TRBD2 - TRBJ2-3 TRBV7-2 CASSTASGGTDTQYF TGTGCCAGCAGCACCGCTAGCGGCGGCACAGATACGCAGTATTTT
- - TRBJ2-5 TRBV28 CASGQNAETQYF TGTGCCAGCGGACAGAACGCTGAGACCCAGTACTTC
- - TRBJ2-1 TRBV5-4 CASSRAGEAKQFF TGTGCCAGCAGCCGAGCCGGGGAGGCGAAACAGTTCTTC
TRBD1 - TRBJ1-1 TRBV2 CASRDRGPKAFF TGTGCCAGCAGAGACAGGGGTCCAAAAGCTTTCTTT
TRBD1 few TRBJ1-1 TRBV9 CASSPGTGGKAFF TGTGCCAGCAGCCCAGGGACAGGGGGCAAAGCTTTCTTT
TRBD1 - TRBJ2-7 TRBV6-6 CASRQTGLTYEQYF TGTGCCAGCAGACAGACAGGGCTTACCTACGAGCAGTACTTC